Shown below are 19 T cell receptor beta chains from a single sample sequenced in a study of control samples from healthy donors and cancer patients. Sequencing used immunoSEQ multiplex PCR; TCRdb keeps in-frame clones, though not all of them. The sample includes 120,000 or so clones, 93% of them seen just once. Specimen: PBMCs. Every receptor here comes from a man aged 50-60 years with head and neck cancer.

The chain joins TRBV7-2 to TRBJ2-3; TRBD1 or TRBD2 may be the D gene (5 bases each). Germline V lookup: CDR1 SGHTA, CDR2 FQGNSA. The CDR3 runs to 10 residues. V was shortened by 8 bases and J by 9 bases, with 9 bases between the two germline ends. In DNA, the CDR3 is TGTGCCAGCGGCGAGGGGACGCAGTATTTT. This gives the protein CASGEGTQYF.

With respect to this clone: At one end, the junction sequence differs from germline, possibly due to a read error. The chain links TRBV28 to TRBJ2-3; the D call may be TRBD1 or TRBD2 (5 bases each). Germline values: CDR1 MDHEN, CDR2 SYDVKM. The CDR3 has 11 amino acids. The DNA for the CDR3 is TGTGCCAGCAGTTCGGTTCTCGTGGGGACTTTT. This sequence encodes CASSSVLVGTF.

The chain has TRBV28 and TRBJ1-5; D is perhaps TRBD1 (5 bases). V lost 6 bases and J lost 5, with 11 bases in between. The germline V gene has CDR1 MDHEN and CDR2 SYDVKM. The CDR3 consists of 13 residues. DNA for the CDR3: TGTGCCAGCAGCGGGACCTTGGATCAGCCCCAGCATTTT. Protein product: CASSGTLDQPQHF. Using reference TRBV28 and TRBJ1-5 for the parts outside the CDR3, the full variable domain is DVKVTQSSRYLVKRTGEKVFLECVQDMDHENMFWYRQDPGLGLRLIYFSYDVKMKEKGDIPEGYSVSREKKERFSLILESASTNQTSMYLCASSGTLDQPQHFGDGTRLSIL.

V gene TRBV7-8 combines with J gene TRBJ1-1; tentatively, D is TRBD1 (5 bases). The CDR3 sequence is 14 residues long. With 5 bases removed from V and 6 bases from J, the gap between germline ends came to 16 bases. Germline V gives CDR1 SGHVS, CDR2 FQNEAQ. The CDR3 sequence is CASSRDGGFPEAFF. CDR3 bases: TGTGCCAGCAGCCGAGATGGGGGTTTCCCTGAAGCTTTCTTT.

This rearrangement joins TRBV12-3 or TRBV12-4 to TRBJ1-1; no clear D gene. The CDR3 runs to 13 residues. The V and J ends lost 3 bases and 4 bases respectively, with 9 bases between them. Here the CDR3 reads CASSLGESTEAFF. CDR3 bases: TGTGCCAGCAGTTTGGGCGAGAGCACTGAAGCTTTCTTT.

Written as DNA, the CDR3 is TGCGCCACACAATCGCCCAAGGGGAGGGAAAAACTGTTTTTT. It translates to CATQSPKGREKLFF. The rearrangement joins TRBV23-1 to TRBJ1-4; D might be TRBD1 (5 bases). TRBV23-1 is given ORF status, its function remaining uncertain. CDR3 length: 14 residues. Trimming left V 10 bases short and J 8 bases short, with 20 bases between.

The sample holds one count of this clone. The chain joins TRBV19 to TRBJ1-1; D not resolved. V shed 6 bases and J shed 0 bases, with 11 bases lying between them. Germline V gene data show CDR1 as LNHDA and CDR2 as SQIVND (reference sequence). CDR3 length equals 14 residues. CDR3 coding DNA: TGTGCCAGTAGCGTTAGAGGTCTGAACACTGAAGCTTTCTTT. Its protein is CASSVRGLNTEAFF.

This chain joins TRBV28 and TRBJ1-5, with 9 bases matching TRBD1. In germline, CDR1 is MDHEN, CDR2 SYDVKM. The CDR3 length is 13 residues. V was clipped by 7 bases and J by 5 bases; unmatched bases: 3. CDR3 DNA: TGTGCCAGCAATACAGGGGGCTATCAGCCCCAGCATTTT. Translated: CASNTGGYQPQHF.

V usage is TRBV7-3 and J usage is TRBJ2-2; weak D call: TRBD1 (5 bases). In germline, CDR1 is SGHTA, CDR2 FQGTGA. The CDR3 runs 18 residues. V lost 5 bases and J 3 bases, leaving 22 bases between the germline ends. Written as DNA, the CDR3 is TGTGCCAGCAGCGCAAAGACACAGGCGGCAAGGGACACCGGGGAGCTGTTTTTT. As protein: CASSAKTQAARDTGELFF. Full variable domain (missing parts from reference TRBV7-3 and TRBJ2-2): GAGVSQTPSNKVTEKGKYVELRCDPISGHTALYWYRQSLGQGPEFLIYFQGTGAADDSGLPNDRFFAVRPEGSVSTLKIQRTERGDSAVYLCASSAKTQAARDTGELFFGEGSRLTVL.

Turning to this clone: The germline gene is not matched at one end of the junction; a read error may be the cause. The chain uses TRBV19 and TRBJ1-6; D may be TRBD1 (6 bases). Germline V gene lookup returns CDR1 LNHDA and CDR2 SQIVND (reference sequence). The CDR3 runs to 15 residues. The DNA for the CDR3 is TGTGCCAGTAAAAGGGAGGGGGATTATAATTCGCCCCTCCACTTT. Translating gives CASKREGDYNSPLHF.

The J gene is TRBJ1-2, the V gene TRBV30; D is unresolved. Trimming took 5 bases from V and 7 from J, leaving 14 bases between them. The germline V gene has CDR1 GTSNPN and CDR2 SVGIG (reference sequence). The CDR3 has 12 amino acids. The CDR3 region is CAWGKGAGGYTF. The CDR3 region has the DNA TGTGCCTGGGGGAAGGGTGCGGGTGGCTACACCTTC.

For the CDR3, the DNA is TGTGCCAGCAGTGATGCATATGAAAAACTGTTTTTT. Translation: CASSDAYEKLFF. V usage is TRBV6-2 or TRBV6-3 and J usage is TRBJ1-4; no reliable D call. CDR1 and CDR2 (germline): MNHEY, SVGEGT. Between the trimmed V and J ends, which lost 5 bases and 6 bases, there was a span of 7 bases. The CDR3 is made up of 12 amino acids.

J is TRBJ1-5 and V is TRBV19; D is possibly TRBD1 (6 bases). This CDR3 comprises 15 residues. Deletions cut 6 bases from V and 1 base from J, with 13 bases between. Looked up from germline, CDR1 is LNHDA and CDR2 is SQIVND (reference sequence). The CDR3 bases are TGTGCCAGTAGGCCCCGGGGGGCCAGCAATCAGCCCCAGCATTTT. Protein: CASRPRGASNQPQHF. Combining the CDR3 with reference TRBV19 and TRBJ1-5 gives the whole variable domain DGGITQSPKYLFRKEGQNVTLSCEQNLNHDAMYWYRQDPGQGLRLIYYSQIVNDFQKGDIAEGYSVSREKKESFPLTVTSAQKNPTAFYLCASRPRGASNQPQHFGDGTRLSIL.

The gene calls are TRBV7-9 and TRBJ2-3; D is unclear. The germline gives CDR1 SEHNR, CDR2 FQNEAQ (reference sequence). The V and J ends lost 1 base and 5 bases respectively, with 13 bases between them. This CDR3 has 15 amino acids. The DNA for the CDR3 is TGTGCCAGCAGCTTAGGCCAATCTAGTAAAGATACGCAGTATTTT. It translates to CASSLGQSSKDTQYF.

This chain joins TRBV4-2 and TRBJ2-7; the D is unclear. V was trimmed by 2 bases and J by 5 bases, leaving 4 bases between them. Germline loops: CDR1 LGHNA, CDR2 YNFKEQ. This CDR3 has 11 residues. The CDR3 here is CASSQSNEQYF. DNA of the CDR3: TGTGCCAGCAGCCAATCGAACGAGCAGTACTTC.

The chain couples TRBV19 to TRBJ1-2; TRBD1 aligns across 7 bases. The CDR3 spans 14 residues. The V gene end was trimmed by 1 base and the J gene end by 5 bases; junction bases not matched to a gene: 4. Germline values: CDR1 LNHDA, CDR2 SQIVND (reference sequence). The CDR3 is CASSIVGQLYGYTF. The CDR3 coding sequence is TGTGCCAGTAGTATAGTGGGACAGCTATATGGCTACACCTTC.

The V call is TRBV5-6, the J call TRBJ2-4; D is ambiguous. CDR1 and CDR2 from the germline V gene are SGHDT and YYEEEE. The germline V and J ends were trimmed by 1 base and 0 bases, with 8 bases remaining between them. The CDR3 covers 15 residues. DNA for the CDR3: TGTGCCAGCAGCTTGTCAGCTATAGCCAAAAACATTCAGTACTTC. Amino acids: CASSLSAIAKNIQYF.

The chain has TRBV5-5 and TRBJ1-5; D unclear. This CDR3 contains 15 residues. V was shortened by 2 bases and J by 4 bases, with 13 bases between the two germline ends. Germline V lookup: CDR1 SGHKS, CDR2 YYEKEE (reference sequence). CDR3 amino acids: CASSFEGGVNQPQHF. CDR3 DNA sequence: TGTGCCAGCAGCTTCGAGGGAGGTGTGAATCAGCCCCAGCATTTT. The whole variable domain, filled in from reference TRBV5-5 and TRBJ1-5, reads DAGVTQSPTHLIKTRGQQVTLRCSPISGHKSVSWYQQVLGQGPQFIFQYYEKEERGRGNFPDRFSARQFPNYSSELNVNALLLGDSALYLCASSFEGGVNQPQHFGDGTRLSIL.

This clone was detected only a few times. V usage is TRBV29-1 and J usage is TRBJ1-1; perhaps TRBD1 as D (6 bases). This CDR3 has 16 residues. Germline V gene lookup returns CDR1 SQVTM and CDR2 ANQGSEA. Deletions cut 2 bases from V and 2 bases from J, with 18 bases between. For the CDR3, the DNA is TGCAGCGTTGAACGTGGTATGGGGACACAAAACACTGAAGCTTTCTTT. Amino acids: CSVERGMGTQNTEAFF. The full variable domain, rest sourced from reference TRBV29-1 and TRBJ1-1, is SAVISQKPSRDICQRGTSLTIQCQVDSQVTMMFWYRQQPGQSLTLIATANQGSEATYESGFVIDKFPISRPNLTFSTLTVSNMSPEDSSIYLCSVERGMGTQNTEAFFGQGTRLTVV.